The clone carrying this TCR beta chain was recorded many times. The sample belongs to a study of early T cells in non-severe SARS-CoV-2 infection. Study-wide background: Sequenced bulk RNA came from whole blood that was unsorted, and chains were unpaired.

TCRdb reprocessed the 5' RACE reads via MiXCR and lists one record per CDR3 protein. This table has some 39,000 distinct CDR3 sequences, under 7.5% appearing once. The clonotype originates from an adult who was a healthcare worker with PCR-confirmed SARS-CoV-2 infection or an uninfected control (not recorded which). The sample consisted of whole blood.

This CDR3 reads CSVFLAGRKQFF. CDR3 in DNA: TGCAGCGTTTTCCTAGCGGGGAGAAAGCAGTTCTTC. This chain connects TRBV29-1 to TRBJ2-1, with TRBD2 matching 9 bases. CDR1 SQVTM and CDR2 ANQGSEA come from the germline V gene. The CDR3 is made up of 12 amino acids. The J segment lost 11 bases and the V segment lost 5 bases, leaving 7 bases of the junction unmatched.